Listed below are T cell receptor beta chains from one sample, sequenced in a study of identical twins. TCRdb processed the 5' RACE reads anew with MiXCR; each CDR3 protein has one entry. The top ten clones hold around 0.91% of a sample with 400,000 to 550,000 distinct CDR3 sequences, about 20% of them seen once. These data are also associated with another study on T cells expressing NK-cell markers.

The source material was CD4+ T cells sorted from blood. All receptors derive from a woman aged 18-29 years in good health. The CDR3 runs from the conserved cysteine through the conserved F or W. D genes are given only for firm matches. Clone size appears in some rows only: once, few, many, or a class for an expanded clone.

TRBJ2-1	TRBD2	TRBV10-3	few	CAIKAGGSANEQFF	TGTGCCATCAAAGCGGGGGGGTCTGCCAATGAGCAGTTCTTC
TRBJ1-1	TRBD1	TRBV10-3	many	CAIRAGTDEAFF	TGTGCCATCAGAGCCGGGACAGACGAAGCTTTCTTT
TRBJ2-2	TRBD1	TRBV10-3	NA	CAISPGTGDTGELFF	TGTGCCATCAGTCCCGGGACAGGGGACACCGGGGAGCTGTTTTTT
TRBJ1-2	NA	TRBV19	few	CASSRGRSYGYTF	TGTGCCAGTAGCCGGGGCCGCTCATATGGCTACACCTTC
TRBJ1-3	NA	TRBV12-3/TRBV12-4	NA	CASSFGDSGNTIYF	TGTGCCAGCAGTTTCGGGGATTCTGGAAACACCATATATTTT
TRBJ2-3	NA	TRBV5-5	NA	CASTGSGTLTDTQYF	TGTGCCAGCACTGGATCGGGGACACTCACAGATACGCAGTATTTT
TRBJ2-7	NA	TRBV20-1	NA	CSAREGSTIKRSYEQYF	TGCAGTGCTAGAGAGGGATCTACCATAAAGAGGTCCTACGAGCAGTACTTC
TRBJ2-3	NA	TRBV20-1	few	CSARDHTKGETQYF	TGCAGTGCTAGAGATCACACAAAAGGGGAGACGCAGTATTTT
TRBJ2-3	NA	TRBV12-3/TRBV12-4	few	CASRAGADTQYF	TGTGCCAGCAGGGCAGGGGCAGATACGCAGTATTTT
TRBJ2-3	NA	TRBV5-1	once	CASSLEASADTQYF	TGCGCCAGCAGCTTGGAGGCTAGCGCAGATACGCAGTATTTT
TRBJ2-1	TRBD1	TRBV5-1	few	CASSLAGTEYNEQFF	TGCGCCAGCAGCCTAGCCGGGACAGAATACAATGAGCAGTTCTTC
TRBJ2-1	TRBD2	TRBV20-1	few	CSAAQAGGEQFF	TGCAGTGCTGCGCAAGCGGGAGGGGAGCAGTTCTTC
TRBJ2-7	TRBD2	TRBV27	NA	CASNRAGGPYEQYF	TGTGCCAGCAACCGAGCGGGGGGGCCTTACGAGCAGTACTTC
TRBJ1-5	NA	TRBV12-3/TRBV12-4	many	CASSLMQTNQPQHF	TGTGCCAGCAGTTTAATGCAGACCAATCAGCCCCAGCATTTT
TRBJ1-1	NA	TRBV12-3/TRBV12-4	many	CASSRYGVGRVNTEAFF	TGTGCCAGCAGCCGATACGGGGTGGGTCGGGTGAACACTGAAGCTTTCTTT
TRBJ2-5	NA	TRBV7-6	few	CASSLLSRGQETQYF	TGTGCCAGCAGCTTATTGTCGCGGGGACAAGAGACCCAGTACTTC
TRBJ2-2	NA	TRBV12-3/TRBV12-4	NA	CASVGGSNTGELFF	TGTGCCAGCGTTGGCGGGTCGAACACCGGGGAGCTGTTTTTT
TRBJ2-1	NA	TRBV24-1	few	CATSDRSTGGGNEQFF	TGTGCCACCAGTGACCGCTCAACCGGGGGAGGCAATGAGCAGTTCTTC
TRBJ1-1	NA	TRBV29-1	NA	CSVEGGQGATEAFF	TGCAGCGTTGAAGGGGGGCAGGGTGCCACTGAAGCTTTCTTT
TRBJ1-2	NA	TRBV11-3	NA	CASSFGPFKEYTF	TGTGCCAGCAGCTTTGGGCCCTTCAAAGAGTACACCTTC
TRBJ2-7	TRBD1	TRBV4-3	few	CASSQDLGDRLYEQYF	TGCGCCAGCAGCCAAGATTTAGGGGACAGACTTTACGAGCAGTACTTC
TRBJ2-1	NA	TRBV29-1	NA	CSVDLGRSYEQFF	TGCAGCGTTGACCTTGGGCGGAGCTATGAGCAGTTCTTC
TRBJ1-3	NA	TRBV20-1	NA	CSARENLSGNTIYF	TGCAGTGCTAGAGAGAACTTATCGGGAAACACCATATATTTT
TRBJ2-7	NA	TRBV5-1	NA	CASSFAERYEQYF	TGCGCCAGCAGCTTCGCGGAGAGGTACGAGCAGTACTTC
TRBJ2-5	NA	TRBV5-6	many	CASSPDGRTETQYF	TGTGCCAGCAGCCCCGATGGCCGGACGGAGACCCAGTACTTC